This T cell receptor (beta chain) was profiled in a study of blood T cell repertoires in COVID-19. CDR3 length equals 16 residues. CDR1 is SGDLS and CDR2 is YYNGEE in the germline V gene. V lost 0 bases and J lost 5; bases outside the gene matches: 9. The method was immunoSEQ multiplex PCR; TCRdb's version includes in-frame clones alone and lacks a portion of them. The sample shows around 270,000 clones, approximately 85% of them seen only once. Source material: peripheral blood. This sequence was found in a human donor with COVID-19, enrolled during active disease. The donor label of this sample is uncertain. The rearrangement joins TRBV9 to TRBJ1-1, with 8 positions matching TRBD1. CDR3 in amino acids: CASSVGTGPLWTEAFF. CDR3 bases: TGTGCCAGCAGCGTAGGGACAGGGCCCCTGTGGACTGAAGCTTTCTTT.